Below are 30 T cell receptor beta chains sequenced from a single sample in a study of lymphopenia after photon versus proton radiotherapy. Clones were sequenced by immunoSEQ multiplex PCR, and TCRdb holds only the in-frame ones, with some missing. The sample contains roughly 23,000 clones, around nine tenths of which appear only once. The starting material was peripheral blood, obtained from a patient treated with proton-based radiotherapy. The receptors shown here come from a man aged 80 or over with esophageal cancer.

This chain joins TRBV9 and TRBJ2-3; no reliable D call. The V gene lost 4 bases and the J gene lost 6 bases, with 12 bases spanning the gap. This CDR3 has 13 amino acids. CDR1 is SGDLS, CDR2 YYNGEE, per germline. DNA for the CDR3: TGTGCCAGCAGCTCCGAAATGAGGGATACGCAGTATTTT. This codes for CASSSEMRDTQYF.

The chain carries TRBV27 and TRBJ1-4; 8 nucleotides line up with TRBD1. V lost 6 bases, J lost 8 bases, and 5 bases stayed unmatched. Germline V lookup: CDR1 MNHEY, CDR2 SMNVEV (reference sequence). This CDR3 spans 13 amino acids. DNA of the CDR3: TGTGCCAGCAGACGACAGGGGAGGGAAAAACTGTTTTTT. It codes for CASRRQGREKLFF.

This sequence joins TRBV27 and TRBJ1-1; TRBD1 is a possible D gene (5 bases). The germline CDR1 and CDR2 sequences are MNHEY and SMNVEV (reference sequence). Trimming shortened V by 3 bases and J by 4 bases, and 12 bases separated the two germline ends. The CDR3 length is 14 residues. The CDR3: CASSFWGVSTEAFF. CDR3 bases: TGTGCCAGCAGTTTTTGGGGGGTGTCCACTGAAGCTTTCTTT.

The chain joins TRBV9 to TRBJ1-3; no firm D call. The germline V gene has CDR1 SGDLS and CDR2 YYNGEE. The CDR3 extends over 15 amino acids. V was clipped by 3 bases and J by 0 bases, with 10 bases between them. CDR3: CASSAYPNSGNTIYF. CDR3 nucleotides: TGTGCCAGCAGCGCATACCCTAACTCTGGAAACACCATATATTTT.

This rearrangement joins TRBV27 to TRBJ1-1, with a weak D call TRBD1 (5 bases). Trimming took off 2 bases at V and 6 bases at J, with 10 bases between the two ends. CDR1 MNHEY and CDR2 SMNVEV come from the germline V gene (reference sequence). CDR3 length equals 13 residues. The CDR3 here is CASSLKRGAEAFF. The CDR3 DNA reads as TGTGCCAGCAGTTTAAAAAGGGGCGCTGAAGCTTTCTTT.

This chain joins TRBV5-6 and TRBJ2-7; no clear D gene. The CDR3 contains 11 residues. V was trimmed by 1 base and J by 3 bases, leaving 2 bases between them. The germline gives CDR1 SGHDT, CDR2 YYEEEE. CDR3 loop: CASSLNYEQYF. CDR3 DNA sequence: TGTGCCAGCAGCTTGAACTACGAGCAGTACTTC.

This chain links TRBV7-2 with TRBJ2-3, with TRBD2 identical over 9 bases. CDR1 is SGHTA, CDR2 FQGNSA, per germline. This CDR3 is 13 amino acids long. Trimming took 3 bases from V and 6 from J; bases not matched to a gene: 1. CDR3 amino acids: CASSFTSGDTQYF. CDR3 DNA: TGTGCCAGCAGCTTCACTAGCGGGGATACGCAGTATTTT. The variable domain in full, with the rest retrieved from reference TRBV7-2 and TRBJ2-3, is GAGVSQSPSNKVTEKGKDVELRCDPISGHTALYWYRQSLGQGLEFLIYFQGNSAPDKSGLPSDRFSAERTGGSVSTLTIQRTQQEDSAVYLCASSFTSGDTQYFGPGTRLTVL.

The rearrangement links TRBV7-9 to TRBJ2-1; D unclear. The CDR3 extends over 11 amino acids. With 4 bases removed from V and 4 bases from J, the gap between germline ends came to 2 bases. CDR1 and CDR2 (germline): SEHNR, FQNEAQ (reference sequence). DNA of the CDR3: TGTGCCAGCAGCTATTACAATGAGCAGTTCTTC. This translates into CASSYYNEQFF.

The V gene is TRBV5-1, the J gene TRBJ2-7; D is unresolved. The CDR3 is made up of 14 amino acids. The germline V gene has CDR1 SGHRS and CDR2 YFSETQ. V was shortened by 0 bases and J by 2 bases, with 9 bases between the two germline ends. In nucleotides, the CDR3 is TGCGCCAGCAGCTTGGGGTGGGGAACCTACGAGCAGTACTTC. Its protein product is CASSLGWGTYEQYF.

In nucleotides, the CDR3 is TGTGCCAGCAGTGCCTCCTGGGGAGGCTACACCTTC. Its protein is CASSASWGGYTF. The chain uses TRBV2 and TRBJ1-2; no firm D call. Per the germline V gene, CDR1 is SNHLY and CDR2 is FYNNEI. Trimming pared 4 bases from V and 8 bases from J, leaving 11 bases between. This CDR3 has 12 amino acids.

This clone was seen just once. This rearrangement joins TRBV5-1 to TRBJ2-1; tentatively, D is TRBD1 or TRBD2 (6 bases each). The V gene's germline CDR1 is SGHRS and CDR2 YFSETQ. Trimming took off 0 bases at V and 6 bases at J, with 16 bases between the two ends. There are 16 residues in the CDR3. The CDR3 DNA reads TGCGCCAGCAGCTTGGTTGTTTTGAGGGGGGTCAATGAGCAGTTCTTC. As protein: CASSLVVLRGVNEQFF.

V gene TRBV12-5 combines with J gene TRBJ2-2; perhaps TRBD1 as D (6 bases). V was shortened by 6 bases and J by 4 bases, with 12 bases between the two germline ends. The CDR3 spans 14 residues. CDR1 LGHNT and CDR2 FRNRAP come from the germline V gene. This chain's CDR3 is CASGPGQLTGELFF. CDR3 coding DNA: TGTGCTAGTGGACCCGGACAGCTCACCGGGGAGCTGTTTTTT.

A few counts support this clone. The V and J genes are TRBV30 and TRBJ2-3; D may be TRBD1 or TRBD2 (5 bases each). The CDR3 extends over 13 amino acids. V gave up 0 bases and J gave up 4 bases, with 8 bases separating them. The V gene's germline CDR1 is GTSNPN and CDR2 SVGIG (reference sequence). CDR3 amino acids: CAWSVRGPDTQYF. The CDR3 region has the DNA TGTGCCTGGAGTGTACGGGGCCCAGATACGCAGTATTTT.

The CDR3 region has the DNA TGCAGCGTTGATCTGGGGAACAGGGGGCTATTCTCCTACGAGCAGTACTTC. It codes for CSVDLGNRGLFSYEQYF. The gene calls are TRBV29-1 and TRBJ2-7; 9 nucleotides align to TRBD1. V lost 3 bases, J lost 0 bases, and 12 bases stayed unmatched. The CDR3 is 17 residues long. CDR1 and CDR2 from the germline V gene are SQVTM and ANQGSEA.

The rearrangement uses TRBV5-1 and TRBJ2-2; D possibly corresponds to TRBD1 (6 bases). Trimming removed 2 bases from V and 11 bases from J, with 10 bases in between. The CDR3 spans 12 residues. Germline V gene sequence: CDR1 SGHRS, CDR2 YFSETQ. This CDR3 is CASSLTGLELFF. CDR3 DNA: TGCGCCAGCAGCTTAACAGGGCTCGAGCTGTTTTTT.

The genes are TRBV7-2 and TRBJ2-1; D remains unclear. Germline-derived CDR1 and CDR2 are SGHTA and FQGNSA. Trimming pared 7 bases from V and 3 bases from J, leaving 10 bases between. The CDR3 is 13 amino acids. CDR3 sequence reads: CASILGGYNEQFF. The CDR3 nucleotides read TGTGCCAGCATCCTAGGCGGCTACAATGAGCAGTTCTTC.

This clone came up once. The chain employs TRBV29-1 and TRBJ1-3; 8 nucleotides align to TRBD1. The junction had 7 bases not matched to a gene; V was cut back by 7 bases and J by 8 bases. This CDR3 is 12 amino acids long. Germline CDR1 reads SQVTM; CDR2 reads ANQGSEA. The CDR3 sequence: CSAAGGSDTIYF. The CDR3 coding sequence is TGCAGCGCTGCAGGGGGCTCAGACACCATATATTTT. The whole variable domain, remainder taken from reference TRBV29-1 and TRBJ1-3, is SAVISQKPSRDICQRGTSLTIQCQVDSQVTMMFWYRQQPGQSLTLIATANQGSEATYESGFVIDKFPISRPNLTFSTLTVSNMSPEDSSIYLCSAAGGSDTIYFGEGSWLTVV.

The rearrangement links TRBV5-1 to TRBJ2-5, with 7 bases identical to TRBD2. The CDR3 is 16 amino acids. Germline CDR1 is SGHRS and CDR2 is YFSETQ. Trimming took 4 bases from V and 5 from J; bases not matched to a gene: 14. The CDR3 spells CASSLTRGGSGETQYF. CDR3 bases: TGCGCCAGCAGCCTCACTCGCGGGGGAAGTGGCGAGACCCAGTACTTC.

The chain combines TRBV19 with TRBJ1-1; D perhaps matches TRBD1 (6 bases). The CDR3 sequence is 13 residues long. Per the germline V gene, CDR1 is LNHDA and CDR2 is SQIVND (reference sequence). Trimming took off 7 bases at V and 6 bases at J, with 15 bases between the two ends. The CDR3 sequence: CASTVSTGAEAFF. The CDR3 DNA reads as TGTGCCAGTACCGTCTCGACAGGCGCTGAAGCTTTCTTT. The complete variable domain, with remaining parts taken from reference TRBV19 and TRBJ1-1, reads DGGITQSPKYLFRKEGQNVTLSCEQNLNHDAMYWYRQDPGQGLRLIYYSQIVNDFQKGDIAEGYSVSREKKESFPLTVTSAQKNPTAFYLCASTVSTGAEAFFGQGTRLTVV.

V usage is TRBV5-1 and J usage is TRBJ2-5; 7 bases are shared with TRBD1. V lost 0 bases, J lost 1 base, and 6 bases stayed unmatched. Per germline, CDR1 SGHRS and CDR2 YFSETQ. The CDR3 loop spans 16 amino acids. CDR3 nucleotide sequence: TGCGCCAGCAGCTTGGGGTCGGGACAGTCCCAAGAGACCCAGTACTTC. As protein: CASSLGSGQSQETQYF.

V is TRBV9 and J is TRBJ1-2, with D possibly matching TRBD1 (6 bases). This CDR3 is 15 amino acids long. The V gene's germline CDR1 is SGDLS and CDR2 YYNGEE. The V end lost 4 bases, the J end lost 3 bases, and 16 bases lay between the germline ends. CDR3 DNA: TGTGCCAGCAGCCCCCTCCAGGGGCGCGACTATGGCTACACCTTC. Translation gives CASSPLQGRDYGYTF. Full variable domain (remainder filled in from reference TRBV9 and TRBJ1-2): DSGVTQTPKHLITATGQRVTLRCSPRSGDLSVYWYQQSLDQGLQFLIQYYNGEERAKGNILERFSAQQFPDLHSELNLSSLELGDSALYFCASSPLQGRDYGYTFGSGTRLTVV.

V usage is TRBV7-2 and J usage is TRBJ1-5; TRBD1 aligns across 7 bases. This CDR3 has 18 residues. V was clipped by 0 bases and J by 7 bases; unmatched bases: 15. Per the germline V gene, CDR1 is SGHTA and CDR2 is FQGNSA. The CDR3 spells CASSLAPPGQRKGQPQHF. CDR3 bases: TGTGCCAGCAGCTTAGCCCCCCCGGGACAGAGAAAAGGGCAGCCCCAGCATTTT.

This chain links TRBV7-2 with TRBJ1-6; D is undetermined. This CDR3 is built from 15 residues. V lost 1 base, J lost 7 bases, and 11 bases lay in between. Germline CDR1 is SGHTA and CDR2 is FQGNSA. The CDR3, as DNA: TGTGCCAGCAGCTTAGAGGTCCAGAGGAATTCACCCCTCCACTTT. This sequence encodes CASSLEVQRNSPLHF.

The sample holds one count of this clone. V and J are TRBV7-2 and TRBJ2-1, with D tentatively TRBD2 (6 bases). Trimming stripped 8 bases from V and 0 bases from J, with 14 bases between. The CDR3 length is 15 residues. CDR1 is SGHTA, CDR2 FQGNSA, per germline. The CDR3 is CASSRDGSSYNEQFF. The DNA for the CDR3 is TGTGCCAGCTCGCGGGACGGTAGCTCCTACAATGAGCAGTTCTTC. The full variable domain, completed using reference TRBV7-2 and TRBJ2-1, is GAGVSQSPSNKVTEKGKDVELRCDPISGHTALYWYRQSLGQGLEFLIYFQGNSAPDKSGLPSDRFSAERTGGSVSTLTIQRTQQEDSAVYLCASSRDGSSYNEQFFGPGTRLTVL.

V gene TRBV4-2 combines with J gene TRBJ2-1, with 10 bases fitting TRBD2. Germline V gene data show CDR1 as LGHNA and CDR2 as YNFKEQ. Trimming removed 0 bases from V and 3 bases from J; junction bases left unmatched: 14. This CDR3 contains 20 residues. The CDR3, as DNA: TGTGCCAGCAGCCAAGATCGTCTAGCGGGAGAAGGGGAATACTACAATGAGCAGTTCTTC. This gives the protein CASSQDRLAGEGEYYNEQFF.

This chain joins TRBV5-6 and TRBJ2-5; no definite D call. CDR1 and CDR2 (germline): SGHDT, YYEEEE. The CDR3 consists of 11 residues. The ends were cut back, 0 bases at V and 5 bases at J, with 2 bases in the middle. The CDR3 region has the DNA TGTGCCAGCAGCTTGGACGAGACCCAGTACTTC. Its protein product is CASSLDETQYF.

V gene TRBV9 combines with J gene TRBJ2-7; the D is unclear. V lost 0 bases and J 0 bases, leaving 10 bases between the germline ends. This CDR3 contains 15 residues. CDR1 SGDLS and CDR2 YYNGEE come from the germline V gene. The CDR3 DNA reads TGTGCCAGCAGCGTAGCGGATCTGAACTCCTACGAGCAGTACTTC. Its protein is CASSVADLNSYEQYF.

This clone occurred once. The chain employs TRBV15 and TRBJ2-5; D might be TRBD2 (7 bases). Trimming stripped 5 bases from V and 5 bases from J, with 15 bases between. The CDR3 sequence is 14 residues long. Per germline, CDR1 LNHNV and CDR2 YYDKDF (reference sequence). This CDR3 is CATSGGGARETQYF. CDR3 DNA sequence: TGTGCCACCAGCGGAGGGGGGGCCCGTGAGACCCAGTACTTC.

This sequence joins TRBV7-9 and TRBJ2-3; TRBD2 matches at 10 bases. V gave up 4 bases and J gave up 5 bases; unmatched junction bases: 9. The CDR3 loop spans 16 amino acids. Germline CDR1 reads SEHNR; CDR2 reads FQNEAQ (reference sequence). The CDR3, as DNA: TGTGCCAGCAGCTACGGACTAGCGGACTGGGTAGATACGCAGTATTTT. This gives the protein CASSYGLADWVDTQYF.

V gene TRBV9 combines with J gene TRBJ2-7, with D possibly being TRBD1 or TRBD2 (5 bases each). V was shortened by 4 bases and J by 2 bases, with 13 bases between the two germline ends. The CDR3 runs 14 residues. Germline V lookup: CDR1 SGDLS, CDR2 YYNGEE. The CDR3 loop is CASSPRDGPYEQYF. The CDR3 DNA follows: TGTGCCAGCAGCCCCCGGGACGGGCCCTACGAGCAGTACTTC.